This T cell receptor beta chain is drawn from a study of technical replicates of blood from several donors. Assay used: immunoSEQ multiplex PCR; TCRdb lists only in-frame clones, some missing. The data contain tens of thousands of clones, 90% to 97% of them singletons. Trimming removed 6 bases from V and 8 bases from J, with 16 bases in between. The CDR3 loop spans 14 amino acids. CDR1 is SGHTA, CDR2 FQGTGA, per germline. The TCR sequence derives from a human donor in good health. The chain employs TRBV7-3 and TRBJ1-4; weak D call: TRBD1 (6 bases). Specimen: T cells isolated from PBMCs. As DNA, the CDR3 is TGTGCCAGCAGTTCGTTGACAGGTCTAGAAAAACTGTTTTTT. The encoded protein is CASSSLTGLEKLFF.